Below are 26 T cell receptor beta chains sequenced from a single sample in a study of preoperative IRX-2 immunotherapy in early breast cancer. Assay: immunoSEQ multiplex PCR; the TCRdb copy retains only in-frame clones and omits some. The data contain approximately 100,000 clones, roughly 88% of them singletons. Treatment here: preoperative locoregional IRX-2 cytokine immunotherapy. The starting material was tumor tissue, obtained after IRX-2 immunotherapy. The receptors derive from a human donor with breast cancer.

V gene TRBV12-5 combines with J gene TRBJ1-2; 7 nucleotides agree with TRBD1. The CDR3 extends over 16 amino acids. In germline, CDR1 is LGHNT, CDR2 FRNRAP. CDR3 in amino acids: CASTEGDRATLYGYTF. Here the CDR3 DNA reads TGTGCCAGCACCGAAGGTGACAGGGCCACCCTCTATGGCTACACCTTC.

The chain is built from TRBV7-4 and TRBJ2-7; D possibly corresponds to TRBD1 (5 bases). Germline V lookup: CDR1 SGHVT, CDR2 SQSDAQ. CDR3 size: 14 residues. The V end was cut by 3 bases, the J end by 6 bases, with 15 bases between. The CDR3: CASSFDRIPGEQYF. CDR3 sequence (DNA): TGTGCCAGCAGCTTCGACAGAATTCCCGGCGAGCAGTACTTC.

The chain links TRBV11-3 to TRBJ2-6; no clear D. The CDR3 is 19 amino acids. Per germline, CDR1 SGHNT and CDR2 YENEEA. Trimming pared 5 bases from V and 4 bases from J, leaving 24 bases between. CDR3 amino acids: CASSPTWQARPLGANVLTF. DNA of the CDR3: TGTGCCAGCAGCCCAACGTGGCAGGCAAGACCTTTGGGGGCCAACGTCCTGACTTTC. Full variable domain (outside the CDR3, taken from reference TRBV11-3 and TRBJ2-6): EAGVVQSPRYKIIEKKQPVAFWCNPISGHNTLYWYLQNLGQGPELLIRYENEEAVDDSQLPKDRFSAERLKGVDSTLKIQPAELGDSAVYLCASSPTWQARPLGANVLTFGAGSRLTVL.

The chain recombines TRBV19 with TRBJ1-5, with 7 bases identical to TRBD1. The CDR3 length is 15 residues. Unmatched junction bases numbered 5, after V lost 6 bases and J lost 0 bases. The V gene's germline CDR1 is LNHDA and CDR2 SQIVND (reference sequence). The CDR3 sequence is CASRKTGDSNQPQHF. The CDR3 DNA reads as TGTGCCAGTAGAAAAACAGGGGATAGCAATCAGCCCCAGCATTTT.

The chain links TRBV18 to TRBJ2-5; TRBD2 matches 8 bases. Germline CDR1 KGHSH, CDR2 LQKENI. The J segment lost 2 bases and the V segment lost 5 bases, leaving 7 bases of the junction unmatched. CDR3 length equals 15 residues. This CDR3 reads CASSLTSGEQETQYF. The CDR3 DNA reads TGTGCCAGCTCATTAACTAGCGGTGAACAAGAGACCCAGTACTTC.

This sequence joins TRBV11-3 and TRBJ1-2; tentative D call: TRBD1 (6 bases). The CDR3 sequence is 14 residues long. CDR1 is SGHNT, CDR2 YENEEA, per germline. V was cut by 5 bases and J by 8 bases, with 18 bases left in between. The CDR3 DNA reads TGTGCCAGCAGCGGATCCGGCAGGGGAGGCGGCTACACCTTC. Its translation: CASSGSGRGGGYTF. The whole variable domain, filled in from reference TRBV11-3 and TRBJ1-2, reads EAGVVQSPRYKIIEKKQPVAFWCNPISGHNTLYWYLQNLGQGPELLIRYENEEAVDDSQLPKDRFSAERLKGVDSTLKIQPAELGDSAVYLCASSGSGRGGGYTFGSGTRLTVV.

This chain uses TRBV28 with TRBJ2-7; D is ambiguous. V was trimmed by 5 bases and J by 0 bases, leaving 14 bases between them. This CDR3 region has 15 residues. From germline, CDR1 is MDHEN and CDR2 SYDVKM. The CDR3 sequence is CASSPSPPSSYEQYF. The DNA of the CDR3 is TGTGCCAGCAGTCCCAGTCCTCCAAGCTCCTACGAGCAGTACTTC.

V is TRBV6-8 and J is TRBJ2-5; D remains unclear. V was pared by 11 bases and J by 5 bases, with 21 bases between. The germline V gene has CDR1 MNHGY and CDR2 SAAAGT. This CDR3 is 14 amino acids long. In DNA, the CDR3 is TGTGCCGCCTACCAGCAGGCCTACGGGGAGACCCAGTACTTC. This translates into CAAYQQAYGETQYF.

V gene TRBV6-8 combines with J gene TRBJ1-1; D remains unclear. V lost 0 bases and J 0 bases, leaving 5 bases between the germline ends. The CDR3 totals 14 residues. Per the germline V gene, CDR1 is MNHGY and CDR2 is SAAAGT. As DNA, the CDR3 is TGTGCCAGCAGTTACTCGACTCTGAACACTGAAGCTTTCTTT. Translating gives CASSYSTLNTEAFF.

The chain employs TRBV19 and TRBJ1-2; no clear D. The ends were cut back, 4 bases at V and 4 bases at J, with 7 bases in the middle. Germline CDR1 reads LNHDA; CDR2 reads SQIVND (reference sequence). This CDR3 spans 12 amino acids. This CDR3 reads CASSSMVYGYTF. The CDR3 nucleotides are TGTGCCAGTAGTAGCATGGTCTATGGCTACACCTTC.

The V and J genes are TRBV7-4 and TRBJ2-2; the D gene is possibly TRBD2 (6 bases). CDR1 is SGHVT and CDR2 is SQSDAQ in the germline V gene. The ends were cut back, 5 bases at V and 5 bases at J, with 27 bases in the middle. The CDR3 covers 19 residues. Written as DNA, the CDR3 is TGTGCCAGCAGCACAACTCAGATTTGGGGGACGGAGGGGACCGGGGAGCTGTTTTTT. Translated, it gives CASSTTQIWGTEGTGELFF.

This chain connects TRBV30 to TRBJ1-5; D gene ambiguous. Germline assignment: CDR1 GTSNPN and CDR2 SVGIG (reference sequence). This CDR3 has 14 amino acids. The V end lost 4 bases, the J end lost 2 bases, and 12 bases lay between the germline ends. CDR3: CAWTKGPRNQPQHF. Written as DNA, the CDR3 is TGTGCCTGGACCAAAGGGCCGCGCAATCAGCCCCAGCATTTT.

On this clone itself: One end of the junction fails to match germline, which may point to a read error. The chain combines TRBV5-1 with TRBJ1-4; no reliable D call. The CDR3 has 14 amino acids. Germline CDR1 reads SGHRS; CDR2 reads YFSETQ. CDR3 coding DNA: TGCGCCAGCAGCTTCGGGAGAAGTGATGAAAAACTATTTTTT. Its protein is CASSFGRSDEKLFF.

This chain joins TRBV11-3 and TRBJ1-1; TRBD1 matches at 10 bases. CDR1 SGHNT and CDR2 YENEEA come from the germline V gene. This CDR3 has 15 amino acids. The V and J ends lost 5 bases and 6 bases, in that order; junction bases with no gene match: 9. This CDR3 reads CASSPRQGASAEAFF. The CDR3 region has the DNA TGTGCCAGCAGCCCGAGACAGGGGGCTTCGGCTGAAGCTTTCTTT.

The chain joins TRBV29-1 to TRBJ2-7; 7 nucleotides agree with TRBD1. V was pared by 5 bases and J by 6 bases, with 10 bases of the junction left unmatched. The germline gives CDR1 SQVTM, CDR2 ANQGSEA. There are 13 residues in the CDR3. Here the CDR3 reads CSVLTGSFAEQYF. CDR3 DNA: TGCAGCGTTCTGACAGGGAGTTTTGCCGAGCAGTACTTC.

V gene TRBV18 combines with J gene TRBJ2-7; D is unresolved. V lost 3 bases and J lost 0, with 12 bases in between. This CDR3 is 15 amino acids long. Germline V gene sequence: CDR1 KGHSH, CDR2 LQKENI. The CDR3 is CASSPDTASSYEQYF. In DNA form, the CDR3 reads TGTGCCAGCTCACCTGACACGGCGAGCTCCTACGAGCAGTACTTC.

The CDR3 loop reads CASSGPEAGGHNEQFF. The CDR3, as DNA: TGTGCCAGCAGTGGGCCCGAAGCGGGGGGTCACAATGAGCAGTTCTTC. V is TRBV2 and J is TRBJ2-1, with TRBD2 matching over 9 bases. The J segment lost 5 bases and the V segment lost 4 bases, leaving 9 bases of the junction unmatched. The germline V gene has CDR1 SNHLY and CDR2 FYNNEI. The CDR3 runs to 16 residues.

The V gene is TRBV19, the J gene TRBJ2-3, with D possibly matching TRBD1 (6 bases). Germline V gene sequence: CDR1 LNHDA, CDR2 SQIVND (reference sequence). This CDR3 is 15 amino acids long. V gave up 3 bases and J gave up 0 bases, with 10 bases separating them. The CDR3 nucleotides are TGTGCCAGTAGTATCATGGGGGCCAGCACAGATACGCAGTATTTT. Its protein product is CASSIMGASTDTQYF.

Points on this clone: Other nucleotide sequences from this sample produce the same CDR3. The chain uses TRBV6-8 and TRBJ1-6; D remains ambiguous. The V gene's germline CDR1 is MNHGY and CDR2 SAAAGT. This CDR3 spans 12 amino acids. Trimming removed 0 bases from V and 10 bases from J, with 4 bases in between. DNA for the CDR3: TGTGCCAGCAGTTACTCTGGGTCACCCCTCCACTTT. Translated: CASSYSGSPLHF.

A single count supports this clone. At one boundary the junction diverges from the germline segment, which might be a read error. CDR3 in DNA: TGTGCCAGAAGCTTCGTTCTGGGGCAGGGGAAAGAAAAACTGTTTTTT. The encoded protein is CARSFVLGQGKEKLFF. The chain has TRBV7-7 and TRBJ1-4; possible D gene TRBD1, 6 bases. The germline V gene has CDR1 SSHAT and CDR2 FNYEAQ (reference sequence). The CDR3 totals 16 residues.

The chain joins TRBV7-7 to TRBJ2-2; D remains unclear. The germline CDR1 and CDR2 sequences are SSHAT and FNYEAQ (reference sequence). V lost 5 bases to trimming and J lost 6 bases, with 13 bases between them. CDR3 size: 14 residues. This CDR3 reads CASSIRSLPGELFF. In DNA, the CDR3 is TGTGCCAGCAGCATCCGGAGCCTCCCCGGGGAGCTGTTTTTT.

The chain recombines TRBV7-7 with TRBJ2-1; D ambiguous. V was clipped by 3 bases and J by 6 bases, with 12 bases between them. The CDR3 sequence is 14 residues long. Germline loops: CDR1 SSHAT, CDR2 FNYEAQ (reference sequence). CDR3 region: CASSLSQPANEQFF. CDR3 in DNA: TGTGCCAGCAGCTTGTCCCAGCCCGCCAATGAGCAGTTCTTC.

This rearrangement joins TRBV29-1 to TRBJ2-1; 7 bases line up with TRBD1. The V and J ends lost 3 bases and 0 bases, in that order; junction bases with no gene match: 5. Germline V CDR1 and CDR2: SQVTM, ANQGSEA. CDR3 length: 15 residues. The CDR3 here is CSVEGTESSYNEQFF. DNA for the CDR3: TGCAGCGTTGAGGGGACAGAGAGCTCCTACAATGAGCAGTTCTTC.

The V call is TRBV5-1, the J call TRBJ2-1; TRBD2 matches at 10 bases. The V gene's germline CDR1 is SGHRS and CDR2 YFSETQ. Unmatched junction bases numbered 11, after V lost 4 bases and J lost 7 bases. The length of the CDR3 is 16 residues. CDR3 loop: CASSPIGSGGSNEQFF. The CDR3, as DNA: TGCGCCAGCAGCCCCATCGGTAGCGGGGGGTCGAATGAGCAGTTCTTC.

This chain links TRBV11-3 with TRBJ2-1; 10 bases fit TRBD2. Germline loops: CDR1 SGHNT, CDR2 YENEEA. The CDR3 is made up of 17 amino acids. The V and J ends lost 7 bases and 2 bases, in that order; junction bases with no gene match: 11. In DNA, the CDR3 is TGTGCCAGCACCCTTTCGGGAGCGGGGGGGCCCTACAATGAGCAGTTCTTC. Its protein is CASTLSGAGGPYNEQFF.

The chain employs TRBV12-5 and TRBJ2-5; a possible D gene is TRBD1 (6 bases). Between the trimmed V and J ends, which lost 0 bases and 4 bases, there was a span of 18 bases. The V gene's germline CDR1 is LGHNT and CDR2 FRNRAP. The CDR3 loop spans 17 amino acids. The CDR3 is CASGLVPHGQTTETQYF. DNA of the CDR3: TGTGCTAGTGGTTTGGTCCCTCATGGACAGACTACAGAGACCCAGTACTTC.